The text below deals with one TCR beta chain. This record comes from a study of blood T cell repertoires in COVID-19. Study overall: Collection of acute and convalescent COVID-19 samples took place in the United States, Italy and Spain.

TCRdb keeps only in-frame clones here, not all; method: immunoSEQ multiplex PCR. In the table there are roughly 270,000 clones, around 84% of which are singletons. The CDR3 runs 13 residues. V was cut by 5 bases and J by 3 bases, with 11 bases left in between. The germline V gene has CDR1 SGHTS and CDR2 YDEGEE. Enrollees, about 18 to 90 years old, lived in 24 US areas. Material for sequencing was PBMCs or T cells enriched from blood (not recorded which). This clonotype originated in a woman aged 50 to 60 who had recovered from COVID-19. V and J are TRBV5-8 and TRBJ1-2; D gene unclear. The CDR3 sequence is CASRRTEYYGYTF. In nucleotides, the CDR3 is TGTGCCAGCAGGCGCACAGAATACTATGGCTACACCTTC.